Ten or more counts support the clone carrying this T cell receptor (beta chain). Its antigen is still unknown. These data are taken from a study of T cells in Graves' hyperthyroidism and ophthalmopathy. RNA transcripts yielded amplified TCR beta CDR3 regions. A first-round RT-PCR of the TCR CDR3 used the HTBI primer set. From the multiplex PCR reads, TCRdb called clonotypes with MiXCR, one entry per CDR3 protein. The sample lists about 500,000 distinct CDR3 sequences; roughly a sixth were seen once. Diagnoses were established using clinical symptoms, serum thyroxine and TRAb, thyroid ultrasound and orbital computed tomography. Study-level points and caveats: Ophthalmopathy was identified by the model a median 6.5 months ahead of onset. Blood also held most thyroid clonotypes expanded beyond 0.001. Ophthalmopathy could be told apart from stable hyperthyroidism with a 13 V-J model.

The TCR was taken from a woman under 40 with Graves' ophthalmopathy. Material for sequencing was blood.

The CDR3: CATKGQGRTEAFF. In nucleotides, the CDR3 is TGTGCCACCAAGGGACAGGGTAGGACGGAAGCTTTCTTT. The genes are TRBV2 and TRBJ1-1; 9 positions match TRBD1. Germline V gives CDR1 SNHLY, CDR2 FYNNEI. The CDR3 is 13 amino acids. Trimming cost V 10 bases and J 8 bases; bases outside gene matches: 11.